Below are 25 T cell receptor beta chains sequenced from a single sample in a study of Ad26.COV2.S vaccination and SARS-CoV-2 variants. Treatment specified: around 19 received Ad26.COV2.S at low or high dose, single or two shots; about 5 received placebo; per-sample allocation not given. Samples came from day 63 after the first vaccine or placebo injection. The method was immunoSEQ multiplex PCR; TCRdb's version includes in-frame clones alone and lacks a portion of them. The table records about 680,000 clones, 89% of them present only once. The specimen was peripheral blood, collected in a trial of Ad26.COV2.S vaccine versus placebo. Receptors originate from a person aged 18-60 years who received the Ad26.COV2.S COVID-19 vaccine or a placebo.

V gene TRBV21-1 combines with J gene TRBJ2-4. TRBV21-1 represents a pseudogene. The CDR3 runs 12 residues. Here the CDR3 reads CASTAHLGIQYF. The DNA of the CDR3 is TGTGCCAGCACCGCTCACTTGGGCATTCAGTACTTC.

The V gene is TRBV9, the J gene TRBJ2-7, with 8 bases lining up with TRBD1. The germline V gene encodes CDR1 SGDLS and CDR2 YYNGEE. V lost 4 bases to trimming and J lost 0 bases; unmatched junction nucleotides: 6. This CDR3 is built from 15 residues. The CDR3 DNA follows: TGTGCCAGCAGCCGACAGGGGTCGAGCTCCTACGAGCAGTACTTC. Amino acids: CASSRQGSSSYEQYF.

The V call is TRBV19, the J call TRBJ1-5; 9 bases fit TRBD1. Trimming at V came to 5 bases and at J to 0 bases, leaving 20 bases not matched to a gene. Per the germline V gene, CDR1 is LNHDA and CDR2 is SQIVND (reference sequence). CDR3 size: 21 residues. CDR3 region: CASSPRDRVSFFDYSNQPQHF. DNA for the CDR3: TGTGCCAGTAGTCCCCGGGACAGGGTTTCTTTTTTTGACTATAGCAATCAGCCCCAGCATTTT.

The chain is built from TRBV9 and TRBJ2-1, with 9 bases identical to TRBD2. V was pared by 0 bases and J by 9 bases, with 7 bases of the junction left unmatched. The CDR3 runs 15 residues. CDR1 is SGDLS, CDR2 YYNGEE, per germline. The CDR3 region is CASSVGASGAGEQFF. CDR3 nucleotides: TGTGCCAGCAGCGTAGGGGCTAGCGGGGCGGGTGAGCAGTTCTTC.

This clone was seen a handful of times. The chain is built from TRBV7-6 and TRBJ1-6; 8 bases are shared with TRBD1. This CDR3 has 14 amino acids. V lost 5 bases and J lost 5; bases outside the gene matches: 2. Germline V gene sequence: CDR1 SGHVS, CDR2 FNYEAQ. The CDR3 reads CASSEGQDNSPLHF. For the CDR3, the DNA is TGTGCCAGCAGCGAGGGACAGGATAATTCACCCCTCCACTTT.

The table lists this clone with a count of one. V gene TRBV6-4 combines with J gene TRBJ2-2, with a tentative D call TRBD1 (6 bases). V lost 7 bases, J lost 2 bases, and 17 bases lay in between. CDR1 and CDR2 (germline): MRHNA, SNTAGT. The CDR3 runs to 16 residues. CDR3 region: CASKPRRDTNTGELFF. The DNA for the CDR3 is TGTGCCAGCAAGCCTCGCCGGGACACAAACACCGGGGAGCTGTTTTTT.

This clone came up once. The chain combines TRBV11-3 with TRBJ1-2; D is uncertain. Trimming took 5 bases from V and 10 from J, leaving 11 bases between them. The CDR3 extends over 11 amino acids. CDR1 is SGHNT, CDR2 YENEEA, per germline. CDR3 residues: CASSPDGFYTF. The CDR3 nucleotides read TGTGCCAGCAGCCCGGACGGGTTCTACACCTTC.

V gene TRBV2 combines with J gene TRBJ1-2; 7 nucleotides match TRBD1. The CDR3 contains 15 residues. The germline gives CDR1 SNHLY, CDR2 FYNNEI. V gave up 8 bases and J gave up 2 bases; unmatched junction bases: 11. For the CDR3, the DNA is TGTGCCAGCCCCTTTACGTACAGGGGAAACTATGGCTACACCTTC. It yields the protein CASPFTYRGNYGYTF. The full variable domain, its missing parts supplied by reference TRBV2 and TRBJ1-2, is EPEVTQTPSHQVTQMGQEVILRCVPISNHLYFYWYRQILGQKVEFLVSFYNNEISEKSEIFDDQFSVERPDGSNFTLKIRSTKLEDSAMYFCASPFTYRGNYGYTFGSGTRLTVV.

The genes are TRBV7-9 and TRBJ2-3; 13 bases line up with TRBD2. Trimming cost V 7 bases and J 0 bases; bases outside gene matches: 13. This CDR3 is 19 amino acids long. Germline V lookup: CDR1 SEHNR, CDR2 FQNEAQ (reference sequence). CDR3 amino acids: CASTELTSGGPSSTDTQYF. CDR3 in DNA: TGTGCCAGCACCGAGCTGACTAGCGGGGGGCCATCTAGCACAGATACGCAGTATTTT.

This clone has a single count. The chain carries TRBV5-1 and TRBJ2-3; TRBD2 agrees at 9 bases. Unmatched junction bases numbered 15, after V lost 4 bases and J lost 6 bases. The CDR3 length is 17 residues. Germline CDR1 and CDR2: SGHRS and YFSETQ. The CDR3 bases are TGCGCCAGCAGCCCGGGTACGACTAGCGGAGGGGTGGATACGCAGTATTTT. Amino acid sequence: CASSPGTTSGGVDTQYF.

The chain recombines TRBV5-8 with TRBJ1-5; 11 nucleotides align to TRBD1. The CDR3 has 15 amino acids. Trimming removed 4 bases from V and 6 bases from J; junction bases left unmatched: 6. Per the germline V gene, CDR1 is SGHTS and CDR2 is YDEGEE. CDR3 region: CASSIGTGGGQPQHF. The CDR3 nucleotides read TGTGCCAGCAGCATAGGGACAGGGGGTGGTCAGCCCCAGCATTTT.

This clone was detected a few times. The chain uses TRBV5-1 and TRBJ2-2, with 11 nucleotides matching TRBD2. The CDR3 consists of 16 residues. The J segment lost 0 bases and the V segment lost 4 bases, leaving 2 bases of the junction unmatched. Germline V gene data show CDR1 as SGHRS and CDR2 as YFSETQ. CDR3 DNA: TGCGCCAGCAGCGTGACTAGCGGGACGAACACCGGGGAGCTGTTTTTT. Its translation: CASSVTSGTNTGELFF.

V is TRBV27 and J is TRBJ2-4; a weak D match, TRBD1 (6 bases). Between the trimmed V and J ends, which lost 4 bases and 6 bases, there was a span of 16 bases. This CDR3 region has 15 residues. Per the germline V gene, CDR1 is MNHEY and CDR2 is SMNVEV (reference sequence). DNA for the CDR3: TGTGCCAGCAGTTATCAGGGGATAGGGGCAAACATTCAGTACTTC. Its translation is CASSYQGIGANIQYF.

The chain is built from TRBV5-1 and TRBJ1-5; a possible D gene is TRBD1 (5 bases). The CDR3 consists of 13 residues. The V and J ends lost 2 bases and 5 bases respectively, with 8 bases between them. The V gene's germline CDR1 is SGHRS and CDR2 YFSETQ. The CDR3 sequence is CASSFGDDQPQHF. The CDR3 DNA reads TGCGCCAGCAGCTTCGGGGACGATCAGCCCCAGCATTTT.

The chain recombines TRBV19 with TRBJ1-5; 9 positions match TRBD1. The CDR3 totals 15 residues. V trimming: 3 bases; J trimming: 5 bases; junction bases outside the gene matches: 5. From germline, CDR1 is LNHDA and CDR2 SQIVND (reference sequence). CDR3 protein: CASSMYRGHDQPQHF. CDR3 sequence (DNA): TGTGCCAGTAGTATGTACAGGGGGCACGATCAGCCCCAGCATTTT.

The chain recombines TRBV7-9 with TRBJ1-1, with D perhaps matching TRBD1 (6 bases). V was cut by 1 base and J by 5 bases, with 14 bases left in between. CDR3 length equals 15 residues. Germline V gives CDR1 SEHNR, CDR2 FQNEAQ (reference sequence). The CDR3: CASSLDLGAGTEAFF. CDR3 in DNA: TGTGCCAGCAGCTTAGACCTGGGGGCAGGGACTGAAGCTTTCTTT.

The chain joins TRBV7-9 to TRBJ2-5; no clear D gene. The CDR3 covers 13 residues. The V end lost 3 bases, the J end lost 5 bases, and 10 bases lay between the germline ends. Germline-derived CDR1 and CDR2 are SEHNR and FQNEAQ (reference sequence). The CDR3 nucleotides read TGTGCCAGCAGCTTTCGAACTTGGGAGACCCAGTACTTC. It encodes CASSFRTWETQYF.

J is TRBJ2-1 and V is TRBV20-1; TRBD2 matches 10 bases. Germline V gene sequence: CDR1 DFQATT, CDR2 SNEGSKA (reference sequence). V trimming: 3 bases; J trimming: 2 bases; junction bases outside the gene matches: 7. The CDR3 spans 16 residues. This CDR3 reads CSASTGTSVTYNEQFF. Here the CDR3 DNA reads TGCAGTGCTAGTACCGGGACTAGCGTGACCTACAATGAGCAGTTCTTC.

This clone came up a few times. This chain uses TRBV7-9 with TRBJ1-2, with D possibly matching TRBD1 (6 bases). This CDR3 region has 13 residues. In germline, CDR1 is SEHNR, CDR2 FQNEAQ (reference sequence). V lost 3 bases to trimming and J lost 7 bases, with 12 bases between them. This chain's CDR3 is CASSFRDNLGYTF. As DNA, the CDR3 is TGTGCCAGCAGCTTCCGGGACAACCTTGGCTACACCTTC.

V and J are TRBV7-3 and TRBJ1-2; no clear D gene. The CDR3 contains 13 residues. V lost 5 bases, J lost 1 base, and 8 bases lay in between. Germline lookup yields CDR1 SGHTA and CDR2 FQGTGA. The chain's CDR3 is CASSPDGNYGYTF. For the CDR3, the DNA is TGTGCCAGCAGCCCGGACGGTAACTATGGCTACACCTTC. The variable domain in full, completed from reference TRBV7-3 and TRBJ1-2, reads GAGVSQTPSNKVTEKGKYVELRCDPISGHTALYWYRQSLGQGPEFLIYFQGTGAADDSGLPNDRFFAVRPEGSVSTLKIQRTERGDSAVYLCASSPDGNYGYTFGSGTRLTVV.

This chain joins TRBV29-1 and TRBJ2-3, with 7 bases identical to TRBD2. Per the germline V gene, CDR1 is SQVTM and CDR2 is ANQGSEA. Germline trimming cut 3 bases from V and 0 bases from J; bases unmatched to any gene: 6. The CDR3 has 15 amino acids. CDR3 region: CSVDLLAHSTDTQYF. Here the CDR3 DNA reads TGCAGCGTTGATCTACTAGCGCATAGCACAGATACGCAGTATTTT.

The V gene is TRBV20-1, the J gene TRBJ1-5; D is unresolved. V lost 3 bases and J lost 1, with 10 bases in between. Germline assignment: CDR1 DFQATT and CDR2 SNEGSKA (reference sequence). CDR3 size: 14 residues. The CDR3 nucleotides read TGCAGTGCTAGTGAGGTCAGGAGCAATCAGCCCCAGCATTTT. Its protein is CSASEVRSNQPQHF.

There are a few counts of this clone. The chain uses TRBV27 and TRBJ1-2; D is uncertain. Germline assignment: CDR1 MNHEY and CDR2 SMNVEV (reference sequence). CDR3 length: 16 residues. V lost 5 bases and J 8 bases, leaving 24 bases between the germline ends. The chain's CDR3 is CASSDFEAMELSGYTF. The CDR3 DNA is TGTGCCAGCAGTGACTTTGAGGCTATGGAGTTGTCCGGCTACACCTTC.

The V call is TRBV19, the J call TRBJ1-4; TRBD1 is a possible D gene (5 bases). The V gene's germline CDR1 is LNHDA and CDR2 SQIVND (reference sequence). The CDR3 covers 15 residues. V lost 5 bases to trimming and J lost 0 bases, with 10 bases between them. The CDR3 DNA reads as TGTGCCAGTAGTCACCGGGGGACAACTAATGAAAAACTGTTTTTT. This codes for CASSHRGTTNEKLFF.

The chain has TRBV10-3 and TRBJ1-6; D is unresolved. The germline CDR1 and CDR2 sequences are ENHRY and SYGVKD. Trimming pared 3 bases from V and 5 bases from J, leaving 8 bases between. The CDR3 loop spans 14 amino acids. The CDR3 here is CAISDVENNSPLHF. The CDR3 DNA reads TGTGCCATCAGTGACGTAGAAAATAATTCACCCCTCCACTTT.